These 28 T cell receptor beta chains share one sample of origin, sequenced in a study of CD8 T cells in Susac syndrome. Reverse transcription of roughly 0.45 to 1 ug RNA was performed with random hexamers. TCRdb itself ran the immunoSEQ multiplex PCR reads through MiXCR, one entry per CDR3 protein. The table lists roughly 140,000 distinct CDR3 sequences, approximately 94% of them singletons. The sample comprised CD8+ T cells from PBMCs. Receptors originate from a human donor with multiple sclerosis.

V and J are TRBV6-6 and TRBJ1-2, with no clear D. CDR3 length: 12 residues. Deletions cut 8 bases from V and 5 bases from J, with 12 bases between. CDR1 and CDR2 from the germline V gene are MNHNY and SVGAGI (reference sequence). The CDR3 region is CASEGSLYGYTF. For the CDR3, the DNA is TGTGCCAGCGAGGGCAGCCTTTATGGCTACACCTTC.

The chain recombines TRBV30 with TRBJ1-5, with D perhaps TRBD1 (6 bases). This CDR3 contains 15 residues. With 3 bases removed from V and 1 base from J, the gap between germline ends came to 13 bases. Germline lookup yields CDR1 GTSNPN and CDR2 SVGIG (reference sequence). The DNA for the CDR3 is TGTGCCTGGAGCCCAACAGGGTTGAGCAATCAGCCCCAGCATTTT. It codes for CAWSPTGLSNQPQHF.

V and J are TRBV5-1 and TRBJ1-1; D might be TRBD1 (5 bases). V lost 4 bases, J lost 8 bases, and 9 bases lay in between. This CDR3 is built from 11 residues. Per germline, CDR1 SGHRS and CDR2 YFSETQ. The CDR3 loop reads CASSVPGEAFF. In nucleotides, the CDR3 is TGCGCCAGCAGCGTCCCAGGGGAAGCTTTCTTT.

The chain combines TRBV5-6 with TRBJ2-1; maybe TRBD1 (6 bases). Trimming shortened V by 6 bases and J by 6 bases, and 16 bases separated the two germline ends. Germline assignment: CDR1 SGHDT and CDR2 YYEEEE. The CDR3 is 14 amino acids. Here the CDR3 reads CASNDGQTFNEQFF. The DNA for the CDR3 is TGTGCCAGCAACGACGGACAGACTTTCAATGAGCAGTTCTTC.

The genes are TRBV15 and TRBJ1-5; a possible D gene is TRBD1 (6 bases). Trimming removed 6 bases from V and 9 bases from J, with 12 bases in between. CDR1 and CDR2 (germline): LNHNV, YYDKDF (reference sequence). The length of the CDR3 is 12 residues. CDR3 protein: CATRDSVGPQHF. In DNA, the CDR3 is TGTGCCACCAGGGACAGCGTGGGGCCCCAGCATTTT.

The chain joins TRBV28 to TRBJ2-4; D gene unclear. CDR1 is MDHEN, CDR2 SYDVKM, per germline. The CDR3 is 15 residues long. Trimming cost V 4 bases and J 1 base, with 11 bases left between them. CDR3 DNA sequence: TGTGCCAGCAGTTCCTCTCTCGGGGCCAAAAACATTCAGTACTTC. Its protein product is CASSSSLGAKNIQYF.

The chain employs TRBV4-1 and TRBJ2-7; 7 nucleotides line up with TRBD1. Germline lookup yields CDR1 MGHRA and CDR2 YSYEKL. The ends lost 0 bases at V and 5 bases at J; junction bases unmatched: 4. The CDR3 consists of 14 residues. The CDR3 sequence is CASSQEDRNDEQYF. In DNA form, the CDR3 reads TGCGCCAGCAGCCAAGAGGACAGGAACGACGAGCAGTACTTC.

This chain connects TRBV3-1 to TRBJ2-2; no reliable D call. Germline V gene sequence: CDR1 LGHDT, CDR2 YNNKEL (reference sequence). The CDR3 runs to 12 residues. V was pared by 7 bases and J by 4 bases, with 7 bases between. The CDR3 bases are TGTGCCAGCAAGCAAACCACCGGGGAGCTGTTTTTT. Translation: CASKQTTGELFF.

This chain uses TRBV15 with TRBJ2-2, with D tentatively TRBD2 (6 bases). Germline values: CDR1 LNHNV, CDR2 YYDKDF (reference sequence). With 1 base removed from V and 7 bases from J, the gap between germline ends came to 19 bases. This CDR3 contains 17 residues. Written as DNA, the CDR3 is TGTGCCACCAGCAGAGGGGTGGCTAGCGAGGGAGGCGGGGAGCTGTTTTTT. Translated, it gives CATSRGVASEGGGELFF.

CDR3 sequence (DNA): TGTGCCAGCAGACCCGGGGCAGGTGAAGCTTTCTTT. Its translation is CASRPGAGEAFF. The chain employs TRBV12-3 or TRBV12-4 and TRBJ1-1; a possible D gene is TRBD1 (5 bases). Deletions cut 6 bases from V and 7 bases from J, with 12 bases between. The CDR3 is 12 amino acids.

The J gene is TRBJ1-2, the V gene TRBV4-3, with 8 positions matching TRBD1. V was clipped by 3 bases and J by 4 bases; unmatched bases: 16. The CDR3 extends over 18 amino acids. Germline V CDR1 and CDR2: LGHNA, YSLEER. The CDR3 region is CASSQERTGSLRGYGYTF. The DNA of the CDR3 is TGCGCCAGCAGCCAGGAGAGGACAGGGAGTTTGAGGGGCTATGGCTACACCTTC.

The gene calls are TRBV12-3 or TRBV12-4 and TRBJ2-7; D unclear. The CDR3 extends over 14 amino acids. Trimming took off 6 bases at V and 5 bases at J, with 17 bases between the two ends. This chain's CDR3 is CASREDGPLDEQYF. The CDR3 DNA reads as TGTGCCAGCAGAGAGGACGGGCCACTGGACGAGCAGTACTTC.

This chain joins TRBV7-9 and TRBJ2-1; 12 positions match TRBD1. The J segment lost 9 bases and the V segment lost 6 bases, leaving 9 bases of the junction unmatched. The CDR3 contains 15 residues. Germline values: CDR1 SEHNR, CDR2 FQNEAQ (reference sequence). The CDR3 region has the DNA TGTGCCAGCAGTTCCCGGGACAGGGGGCCTTCTGAGCAGTTCTTC. Amino acids: CASSSRDRGPSEQFF.

The chain couples TRBV12-3 or TRBV12-4 to TRBJ2-3; no definite D call. The V end lost 3 bases, the J end lost 1 base, and 8 bases lay between the germline ends. CDR3 length: 14 amino acids. The CDR3 spells CASSFGGGTDTQYF. The CDR3 coding sequence is TGTGCCAGCAGTTTCGGCGGTGGCACAGATACGCAGTATTTT.

The CDR3 reads CSVEDRGDDNYGYTF. The CDR3 DNA is TGCAGCGTTGAAGATCGGGGGGATGATAACTATGGCTACACCTTC. V is TRBV29-1 and J is TRBJ1-2, with D perhaps matching TRBD1 (5 bases). This CDR3 region has 15 residues. The ends were cut back, 0 bases at V and 1 base at J, with 12 bases in the middle. Looked up from germline, CDR1 is SQVTM and CDR2 is ANQGSEA.

The chain employs TRBV4-3 and TRBJ1-6, with D hard to call. CDR1 is LGHNA, CDR2 YSLEER, per germline. The CDR3 totals 16 residues. V dropped 0 bases and J dropped 0 bases, with 6 bases sitting between them. The CDR3 here is CASSQDGISYNSPLHF. In DNA, the CDR3 is TGCGCCAGCAGCCAAGATGGAATCTCCTATAATTCACCCCTCCACTTT.

The table lists this clonotype with a few counts. The gene calls are TRBV13 and TRBJ2-1, with 8 bases aligning to TRBD2. Looked up from germline, CDR1 is PRHDT and CDR2 is FYEKMQ (reference sequence). The V and J ends lost 3 bases and 6 bases, in that order; junction bases with no gene match: 1. This CDR3 is 13 amino acids long. CDR3 sequence reads: CASSFGTSNEQFF. Here the CDR3 DNA reads TGTGCCAGCAGCTTCGGGACTAGCAATGAGCAGTTCTTC.

The chain couples TRBV30 to TRBJ1-1; the D is unclear. Germline-derived CDR1 and CDR2 are GTSNPN and SVGIG (reference sequence). Trimming pared 2 bases from V and 4 bases from J, leaving 8 bases between. The CDR3 contains 12 residues. The CDR3 DNA reads as TGTGCCTGGAGTCCAAGGACCACTGAAGCTTTCTTT. It codes for CAWSPRTTEAFF.

This clonotype was seen a single time. The rearrangement joins TRBV9 to TRBJ2-5; D may be TRBD1 (6 bases). The V end was cut by 3 bases, the J end by 4 bases, with 13 bases between. The CDR3 is made up of 14 amino acids. CDR1 is SGDLS, CDR2 YYNGEE, per germline. The CDR3 reads CASSEGTLGETQYF. The CDR3 nucleotides are TGTGCCAGCAGCGAGGGGACACTTGGAGAGACCCAGTACTTC.

This clonotype showed up just once. The gene calls are TRBV20-1 and TRBJ2-1, with D maybe TRBD2 (7 bases). Trimming cost V 0 bases and J 1 base, with 19 bases left between them. The CDR3 consists of 18 residues. Germline lookup yields CDR1 DFQATT and CDR2 SNEGSKA (reference sequence). CDR3 sequence reads: CSARDRSAGGPSYNEQFF. Written as DNA, the CDR3 is TGCAGTGCTAGAGATCGAAGCGCCGGGGGGCCATCCTACAATGAGCAGTTCTTC.

The chain uses TRBV2 and TRBJ2-1; 9 nucleotides match TRBD2. This CDR3 comprises 17 residues. The junction had 15 bases not matched to a gene; V was cut back by 5 bases and J by 7 bases. Germline V gene lookup returns CDR1 SNHLY and CDR2 FYNNEI. CDR3: CASSPNIAGALGNEQFF. The CDR3 DNA follows: TGTGCCAGCAGTCCCAATATAGCGGGGGCCCTTGGAAATGAGCAGTTCTTC.

This clonotype appeared a single time. The chain joins TRBV7-2 to TRBJ2-7; a weak D match, TRBD1 (5 bases). The CDR3 is made up of 12 amino acids. Trimming took off 4 bases at V and 5 bases at J, with 9 bases between the two ends. Germline V gene data show CDR1 as SGHTA and CDR2 as FQGNSA. The CDR3 nucleotides are TGTGCCAGCAGCTGGGGCCTCAACGAGCAGTACTTC. Translated: CASSWGLNEQYF.

The chain recombines TRBV30 with TRBJ1-2, with no clear D. This CDR3 contains 13 residues. Germline assignment: CDR1 GTSNPN and CDR2 SVGIG (reference sequence). Trimming took off 2 bases at V and 8 bases at J, with 15 bases between the two ends. The CDR3 sequence: CAWSPGESHGYTF. DNA of the CDR3: TGTGCCTGGAGTCCCGGAGAATCTCACGGCTACACCTTC.

The genes are TRBV10-1 and TRBJ2-1; perhaps TRBD2 as D (5 bases). The length of the CDR3 is 18 residues. Germline loops: CDR1 WNHNN, CDR2 SYGVQD (reference sequence). V was pared by 6 bases and J by 0 bases, with 21 bases between. The CDR3 region is CASSDSDYHESSYNEQFF. In nucleotides, the CDR3 is TGCGCCAGCAGCGATTCCGACTACCATGAGAGCTCCTACAATGAGCAGTTCTTC.

V gene TRBV11-2 combines with J gene TRBJ1-5; possible D gene TRBD1, 5 bases. The CDR3 sequence is 17 residues long. With 1 base removed from V and 8 bases from J, the gap between germline ends came to 21 bases. Germline V gene data show CDR1 as SGHAT and CDR2 as FQNNGV. CDR3 residues: CASSLGPGTAQNKPQHF. The CDR3 DNA sequence: TGTGCCAGCAGCTTAGGACCGGGGACGGCACAAAACAAGCCCCAGCATTTT.

The rearrangement uses TRBV12-3 or TRBV12-4 and TRBJ2-3; D may correspond to TRBD1 or TRBD2 (6 bases each). This CDR3 region has 14 residues. Trimming took 8 bases from V and 6 from J, leaving 18 bases between them. The CDR3 DNA reads as TGTGCCAGCTCACTAAGGGGGGCCAGGGATACGCAGTATTTT. Residues: CASSLRGARDTQYF.

Worth noting for this clonotype: An end of the junction differs from the germline gene, which may be a read error. The chain couples TRBV6-5 to TRBJ1-5; the match to TRBD1 covers 8 bases. CDR1 and CDR2 from the germline V gene are MNHEY and SVGAGI. The length of the CDR3 is 13 residues. CDR3 sequence (DNA): TGTGCCAGCAGTTACTTGGCAGGGGGCCCCCGGCATTTT. Amino acid sequence: CASSYLAGGPRHF.

This chain connects TRBV6-6 to TRBJ2-7; 8 nucleotides line up with TRBD1. The CDR3 consists of 16 residues. Germline V gene sequence: CDR1 MNHNY, CDR2 SVGAGI (reference sequence). Trimming took 0 bases from V and 4 from J; bases not matched to a gene: 8. DNA of the CDR3: TGTGCCAGCAGTTACTCCGAGGGCAGGGGGCTATACGAGCAGTACTTC. Encoded protein: CASSYSEGRGLYEQYF.